A selection of T cell receptor beta chains follows, all from one sample in a study of T cells in Graves' hyperthyroidism and ophthalmopathy. TCRdb passed the multiplex PCR reads through MiXCR, listing each CDR3 protein once. The data show more than 300,000 distinct CDR3 sequences, about 18% seen once. Specimen: blood. Receptors originate from a woman aged 25-40 years with Graves' hyperthyroidism that later progressed to Graves' ophthalmopathy. Each CDR3 is given with its conserved first and last residue. A D gene is named only where the DNA matches it firmly. Size is omitted from some rows. Given values are once, few, many or a class for expanded clones.

TRBV29-1	TRBJ1-1	TRBD1	NA	CSFTGGSNTEAFF	TGCAGTTTTACAGGGGGCTCAAACACTGAAGCTTTCTTT
TRBV7-2	TRBJ1-1	NA	NA	CASSLSLTGEAFF	TGTGCCAGCAGCCTCTCCCTGACGGGTGAAGCTTTCTTT
TRBV19	TRBJ2-7	NA	many	CATSLSGNGEQYF	TGTGCCACAAGCCTCTCGGGGAACGGCGAGCAGTACTTC
TRBV12-3/TRBV12-4	TRBJ2-2	TRBD1	NA	CASQTGSSTGELFF	TGTGCCTCCCAGACAGGGTCTTCGACCGGGGAGCTGTTTTTT
TRBV27	TRBJ2-3	TRBD2	NA	CASSLMSGGSDTQYF	TGTGCCAGCAGTTTAATGTCGGGGGGGTCAGATACGCAGTATTTT
TRBV5-1	TRBJ2-5	NA	few	CASSLTPAAGTQYF	TGCGCCAGCAGCTTGACTCCAGCGGCCGGGACCCAGTACTTC
TRBV10-2	TRBJ1-3	NA	NA	CASSDQTFNTIYF	TGCGCCAGCAGTGACCAAACCTTCAACACCATATATTTT
TRBV10-3	TRBJ1-4	TRBD1	NA	CAIKGQLNEKLFF	TGTGCCATTAAGGGACAGCTTAATGAAAAACTGTTTTTT
TRBV19	TRBJ2-7	NA	few	CASSIEIGGSEQYF	TGTGCCAGTAGTATTGAGATCGGAGGATCCGAGCAGTACTTC
TRBV27	TRBJ1-5	NA	few	CASSFGSDQPQHF	TGTGCCAGCAGTTTCGGGTCGGATCAGCCCCAGCATTTT
TRBV9	TRBJ1-6	NA	few	CASSAEGADERSPLHF	TGTGCCAGCAGCGCCGAAGGGGCAGATGAACGTTCACCCCTCCACTTT
TRBV29-1	TRBJ1-2	NA	many	CSVAGTSNYGYTF	TGCAGCGTTGCCGGCACCTCTAACTATGGCTACACCTTC
TRBV27	TRBJ1-2	NA	many	CASSLDANNYGYTF	TGTGCCAGCAGTTTAGACGCCAACAACTATGGCTACACCTTC
TRBV20-1	TRBJ2-7	NA	NA	CSARELGKRTSYEQYF	TGCAGTGCTAGAGAACTTGGGAAGAGAACCTCCTACGAGCAGTACTTC
TRBV3-1	TRBJ2-1	TRBD1	NA	CASSPSRGRGVNEQFF	TGTGCCAGCAGCCCCTCCAGGGGGCGCGGGGTCAATGAGCAGTTCTTC
TRBV11-2	TRBJ1-1	NA	few	CASSLGTSSFNTEAFF	TGTGCCAGCAGCTTAGGAACTTCCTCATTTAACACTGAAGCTTTCTTT
TRBV6-1	TRBJ1-2	TRBD1	few	CASSPQGGYGYTF	TGTGCCAGCAGTCCCCAGGGGGGCTATGGCTACACCTTC
TRBV7-8	TRBJ1-5	NA	many	CASSPPPAVSNQPQHF	TGTGCCAGCAGCCCACCTCCGGCTGTTAGCAATCAGCCCCAGCATTTT
TRBV2	TRBJ2-2	NA	many	CASRRTLAIVGTGELFF	TGTGCCAGCAGGCGAACCCTAGCGATTGTAGGGACCGGGGAGCTGTTTTTT
TRBV3-1	TRBJ2-1	TRBD2	once	CASSSDLAGVYNEQFF	TGTGCCAGCAGCAGCGATCTAGCGGGGGTCTACAATGAGCAGTTCTTC
TRBV5-1	TRBJ2-1	NA	many	CASTVGPNNEQFF	TGCGCCAGCACCGTTGGACCTAACAATGAGCAGTTCTTC
TRBV6-1	TRBJ1-5	TRBD1	NA	CASRHDRDQPQHF	TGTGCCAGCAGGCACGACAGGGATCAGCCCCAGCATTTT
TRBV4-1	TRBJ2-2	NA	NA	CASSQEVPQDTGELFF	TGCGCCAGCAGCCAAGAAGTCCCACAGGACACCGGGGAGCTGTTTTTT
TRBV28	TRBJ2-5	TRBD1	NA	CASSPLGRGRRTQYF	TGTGCCAGCAGTCCCCTGGGCAGGGGGCGCAGGACCCAGTACTTC
TRBV6-6	TRBJ2-7	NA	few	CASRYYEQYF	TGTGCCAGCAGGTACTACGAGCAGTACTTC
TRBV7-8	TRBJ1-1	NA	NA	CASSFSNRDRTEAFF	TGTGCCAGCAGCTTTTCCAATCGGGACCGCACTGAAGCTTTCTTT
TRBV20-1	TRBJ2-7	NA	NA	CSGGYSSYEQYF	TGCAGTGGGGGGTATTCATCCTACGAGCAGTACTTC
TRBV24-1	TRBJ2-5	NA	many	CATSDSYGARQETQYF	TGTGCCACCAGTGATTCATACGGGGCCAGGCAAGAGACCCAGTACTTC
TRBV12-3/TRBV12-4	TRBJ1-2	TRBD1	many	CACAITGQNIYGYTF	TGTGCCTGCGCAATAACGGGACAGAACATCTATGGCTACACCTTC
TRBV28	TRBJ2-1	NA	many	CASSPYRENNEQFF	TGTGCCAGCAGTCCGTACAGGGAAAACAATGAGCAGTTCTTC
TRBV6-2/TRBV6-3	TRBJ2-2	TRBD2	many	CASSYPRSGGFHGELFF	TGTGCCAGCAGTTACCCCCGTAGCGGGGGGTTCCACGGGGAGCTGTTTTTT
TRBV27	TRBJ1-6	TRBD1	many	CASSFWDSLISPLHF	TGTGCCAGCAGTTTTTGGGACAGCTTAATCTCACCCCTCCACTTT
TRBV7-9	TRBJ2-3	TRBD2	NA	CASSLISGSLADTQYF	TGTGCCAGCAGCTTAATTAGCGGGAGTTTGGCAGATACGCAGTATTTT
TRBV5-6	TRBJ2-1	NA	many	CASSDPVWDEQFF	TGTGCCAGCAGCGATCCTGTTTGGGATGAGCAGTTCTTC
TRBV5-1	TRBJ2-2	NA	NA	CASVLHGGDTGELFF	TGCGCCAGCGTTCTCCATGGCGGTGACACCGGGGAGCTGTTTTTT
TRBV7-8	TRBJ1-2	NA	many	CASSQVQTYGYTF	TGTGCCAGCAGCCAAGTCCAGACCTATGGCTACACCTTC
TRBV24-1	TRBJ2-3	NA	few	CATSDLRAGGVTDTQYF	TGTGCCACCAGTGATTTGAGGGCAGGCGGAGTCACAGATACGCAGTATTTT
TRBV2	TRBJ2-7	TRBD1	many	CASRQGTDSYEQYF	TGTGCCAGCAGGCAGGGGACAGACTCCTACGAGCAGTACTTC
TRBV20-1	TRBJ1-2	NA	many	CSAIAGTNYGYTF	TGCAGTGCTATAGCTGGAACCAACTATGGCTACACCTTC
TRBV28	TRBJ2-5	TRBD1	many	CASGRTGGAVGTQYF	TGTGCCAGCGGCCGGACAGGGGGCGCGGTAGGGACCCAGTACTTC
TRBV6-1	TRBJ2-1	TRBD1	many	CASSEFLIAGQGTYNEQFF	TGTGCCAGCAGTGAATTCCTTATCGCCGGACAGGGGACCTACAATGAGCAGTTCTTC
TRBV28	TRBJ1-2	TRBD1	many	CASSLTGREGYTF	TGTGCCAGCAGCTTGACAGGGAGAGAGGGCTACACCTTC
TRBV5-1	TRBJ2-7	TRBD2	few	CASSLSPSGNYEQYF	TGCGCCAGCAGCTTATCCCCTAGCGGGAACTACGAGCAGTACTTC
TRBV28	TRBJ2-3	TRBD2	NA	CASSRVAGASTDTQYF	TGTGCCAGCAGTCGGGTAGCGGGGGCTAGCACAGATACGCAGTATTTT
TRBV7-8	TRBJ2-3	TRBD2	many	CASSSPGLAGAERGTDTQYF	TGTGCCAGCAGCTCCCCGGGACTAGCGGGGGCTGAGAGAGGCACAGATACGCAGTATTTT
TRBV6-1	TRBJ1-6	TRBD1	many	CASREQGYNSPLHF	TGTGCCAGCAGAGAACAGGGGTATAATTCACCCCTCCACTTT